This entry concerns a single T cell receptor beta chain. What it binds is unknown. The second PCR ran about 6 to 12 cycles with a sample-barcoded 5' primer and J-beta primers. Every cDNA molecule carried a tag from a template-switch adaptor bearing 12 random nucleotides. One entry per CDR3 protein results from TCRdb running MiXCR on the 5' RACE reads. This repertoire shows about 780,000 distinct CDR3 sequences, about half found once; its top ten account for around 18%. The V end lost 2 bases, the J end lost 1 base, and 21 bases lay between the germline ends. The CDR3 is made up of 18 amino acids. Germline V gene lookup returns CDR1 MNHEY and CDR2 SVGAGI. This specimen comes from a study of blood T cells in healthy people across ages. General study results and limits: Naive CD4+ cells and diversity were both higher in long-lived donors than in aged donors.

Sequencing was performed on blood. The rearrangement uses TRBV6-5 and TRBJ2-7; maybe TRBD2 (5 bases). The receptor comes from an older man in good health. This CDR3 reads CASSYTRGSRTYSYEQYF. CDR3 nucleotide sequence: TGTGCCAGCAGTTACACCCGGGGTAGCAGGACTTATTCCTACGAGCAGTACTTC.